One and the same sample provided the 22 T cell receptor beta chains below, sequenced in a study of spatial heterogeneity in lung cancer. The sample's time point: blood at routine non-recurrence follow-up after resection. TCRdb re-called the 5' RACE reads through MiXCR, storing one row per CDR3 protein. Of about 20,000 distinct CDR3 sequences in the sample, approximately 9.1% were seen once. The specimen was PBMCs, collected at follow-up. All receptors derive from a female donor with early-stage non-small cell lung cancer.

This clonotype was found many times. The CDR3 sequence is CASSLGLAGSDTQYF. CDR3 bases: TGTGCCAGCAGCTTAGGGCTAGCGGGGTCGGATACGCAGTATTTT. The chain couples TRBV7-6 to TRBJ2-3, with TRBD2 matching over 9 bases. The CDR3 contains 15 residues. Trimming cost V 1 base and J 6 bases; bases outside gene matches: 5. The germline V gene has CDR1 SGHVS and CDR2 FNYEAQ.

This clonotype has just a few counts. This sequence joins TRBV15 and TRBJ2-5; D unresolved. CDR1 is LNHNV and CDR2 is YYDKDF in the germline V gene (reference sequence). Between the trimmed V and J ends, which lost 1 base and 4 bases, there was a span of 10 bases. This CDR3 is built from 14 residues. This CDR3 reads CATSRAYTSETQYF. The CDR3 bases are TGTGCCACCAGCAGAGCCTATACCTCAGAGACCCAGTACTTC.

Worth noting for this clonotype: A read error may be the cause here, since a much bigger clone is one base away. J is TRBJ1-2 and V is TRBV2; D remains ambiguous. CDR3 length: 12 amino acids. Looked up from germline, CDR1 is SNHLY and CDR2 is FYNNEI. The CDR3 DNA sequence: TGTGCCAGCGGTGAAGAAAATCCTGGCTACACCTTC. Protein sequence: CASGEENPGYTF.

V and J are TRBV12-3 or TRBV12-4 and TRBJ2-5; TRBD2 aligns across 8 bases. V was clipped by 5 bases and J by 5 bases; unmatched bases: 4. The CDR3 consists of 13 residues. The CDR3 nucleotides read TGTGCCAGCAGTCGGACTAGCCGGGAGACCCAGTACTTC. Translation: CASSRTSRETQYF.

This clonotype has ten or more counts. The chain employs TRBV6-2 or TRBV6-3 and TRBJ2-7; D tentatively fits TRBD1 or TRBD2 (5 bases each). The V end was cut by 0 bases, the J end by 3 bases, with 15 bases between. CDR3 length: 16 residues. CDR1 MNHEY and CDR2 SVGEGT come from the germline V gene. This CDR3 is CASSYSEQRGNYEQYF. The CDR3 DNA is TGTGCCAGCAGTTACTCCGAACAGAGGGGAAACTACGAGCAGTACTTC.

This clonotype showed up just a few times. This rearrangement joins TRBV7-2 to TRBJ2-1, with 7 bases identical to TRBD1. J was trimmed by 2 bases and V by 4 bases; bases with no gene match: 5. The CDR3 runs 15 residues. The germline V gene has CDR1 SGHTA and CDR2 FQGNSA. CDR3 coding DNA: TGTGCCAGCAGCTATCAGGGGGTTACCTACAATGAGCAGTTCTTC. It specifies CASSYQGVTYNEQFF. The entire variable domain, with the rest obtained from reference TRBV7-2 and TRBJ2-1, is as follows: GAGVSQSPSNKVTEKGKDVELRCDPISGHTALYWYRQSLGQGLEFLIYFQGNSAPDKSGLPSDRFSAERTGGSVSTLTIQRTQQEDSAVYLCASSYQGVTYNEQFFGPGTRLTVL.

This clonotype was seen ten or more times. This rearrangement joins TRBV18 to TRBJ2-2; possibly TRBD1 or TRBD2 for D (5 bases each). Germline lookup yields CDR1 KGHSH and CDR2 LQKENI. The V and J ends lost 2 bases and 0 bases respectively, with 10 bases between them. There are 16 residues in the CDR3. CDR3 nucleotides: TGTGCCAGCTCACCAGAAGGGACCGCGAACACCGGGGAGCTGTTTTTT. Encoded protein: CASSPEGTANTGELFF.

This clonotype was seen at least ten times. V is TRBV2 and J is TRBJ2-2; D might be TRBD1 or TRBD2, each matching 6 bases. Trimming left V 6 bases short and J 6 bases short, with 11 bases between. The CDR3 has 13 residues. Germline-derived CDR1 and CDR2 are SNHLY and FYNNEI. The CDR3, as DNA: TGTGCCAGCAGGGGGGGCCATGCCGGGGAGCTGTTTTTT. Its translation is CASRGGHAGELFF.

This clonotype was counted at least ten times. The chain recombines TRBV20-1 with TRBJ2-3, with TRBD2 identical over 12 bases. Trimming took 6 bases from V and 4 from J; bases not matched to a gene: 5. Germline V lookup: CDR1 DFQATT, CDR2 SNEGSKA (reference sequence). The CDR3 has 14 amino acids. This CDR3 is CSAGLAGGSDTQYF. The CDR3 nucleotides read TGCAGTGCGGGGCTAGCGGGAGGGTCAGATACGCAGTATTTT.

This clonotype has just one count. The chain is built from TRBV14 and TRBJ1-2, with D tentatively TRBD1 (6 bases). V was shortened by 3 bases and J by 4 bases, with 12 bases between the two germline ends. This CDR3 is built from 14 residues. Germline values: CDR1 SGHDN, CDR2 FVKESK. CDR3 coding DNA: TGTGCCAGCAGCCAGTTGGGGGGCCCCTATGGCTACACCTTC. It encodes CASSQLGGPYGYTF.

In this sample, this clonotype turned up many times. This chain joins TRBV24-1 and TRBJ1-5; D not certain. V was clipped by 9 bases and J by 10 bases, with 21 bases between them. This CDR3 has 14 residues. Germline CDR1 and CDR2: KGHDR and SFDVKD. This CDR3 is CATPGAALGYPQHF. CDR3 coding DNA: TGTGCCACCCCTGGTGCAGCCTTGGGGTATCCCCAGCATTTT.

In this sample, this clonotype turned up many times. This chain uses TRBV6-5 with TRBJ1-1; D is ambiguous. The CDR3 is 12 amino acids. CDR1 and CDR2 (germline): MNHEY, SVGAGI. The V end lost 2 bases, the J end lost 10 bases, and 11 bases lay between the germline ends. The chain's CDR3 is CASSYRSGPAFF. For the CDR3, the DNA is TGTGCCAGCAGTTACAGGTCCGGGCCAGCTTTCTTT.

In this sample, this clonotype turned up many times. This sequence joins TRBV7-9 and TRBJ1-2; 9 positions match TRBD1. The CDR3 length is 15 residues. CDR1 and CDR2 from the germline V gene are SEHNR and FQNEAQ (reference sequence). Trimming took 1 base from V and 6 from J; bases not matched to a gene: 6. CDR3 nucleotides: TGTGCCAGCAGCTTAGGAACTGGGACAGGGAATGGCTACACCTTC. Translation: CASSLGTGTGNGYTF. The full variable domain, completed using reference TRBV7-9 and TRBJ1-2, is DTGVSQNPRHKITKRGQNVTFRCDPISEHNRLYWYRQTLGQGPEFLTYFQNEAQLEKSRLLSDRFSAERPKGSFSTLEIQRTEQGDSAMYLCASSLGTGTGNGYTFGSGTRLTVV.

V is TRBV20-1 and J is TRBJ1-4, with D possibly TRBD1 on 6 matching bases. V was trimmed by 3 bases and J by 3 bases, leaving 20 bases between them. The CDR3 is made up of 17 amino acids. Germline V gives CDR1 DFQATT, CDR2 SNEGSKA (reference sequence). The CDR3 DNA reads TGCAGTGCTAGCCACAGGGTTGTCCTGACTGCTAATGAAAAACTGTTTTTT. It yields the protein CSASHRVVLTANEKLFF.

The chain carries TRBV27 and TRBJ2-1; no reliable D call. Trimming stripped 5 bases from V and 8 bases from J, with 10 bases between. The germline CDR1 and CDR2 sequences are MNHEY and SMNVEV (reference sequence). The CDR3 runs to 12 residues. The CDR3 DNA is TGTGCCAGCAGTCACAGTCCAGATGAGCAGTTCTTC. Its translation is CASSHSPDEQFF.

This clonotype appeared a few times. This rearrangement joins TRBV6-5 to TRBJ2-4; possibly TRBD2 for D (5 bases). The V and J ends lost 6 bases and 2 bases respectively, with 8 bases between them. CDR3 length equals 13 residues. Germline loops: CDR1 MNHEY, CDR2 SVGAGI. CDR3 in DNA: TGTGCCAGCAGAGAGGGATCCAAAAACATTCAGTACTTC. This codes for CASREGSKNIQYF.

Many counts were recorded for this clonotype. V usage is TRBV7-9 and J usage is TRBJ1-2; D may be TRBD1 (5 bases). V was pared by 4 bases and J by 7 bases, with 16 bases between. Germline lookup yields CDR1 SEHNR and CDR2 FQNEAQ (reference sequence). This CDR3 contains 14 residues. In DNA form, the CDR3 reads TGTGCCAGCAGCTGGGGAGGGGCAAGCATTGGCTACACCTTC. It is translated as CASSWGGASIGYTF.

This clonotype was seen only a few times. The chain combines TRBV4-1 with TRBJ2-5; 8 bases are a match to TRBD2. V trimming: 5 bases; J trimming: 5 bases; junction bases outside the gene matches: 10. This CDR3 contains 15 residues. Germline V gives CDR1 MGHRA, CDR2 YSYEKL. The chain's CDR3 is CASSRSGSSVETQYF. The CDR3 DNA is TGCGCCAGCAGCAGAAGCGGGAGTTCGGTTGAGACCCAGTACTTC.

This clonotype was recorded many times. The chain combines TRBV23-1 with TRBJ2-4, with TRBD1 identical over 7 bases. TRBV23-1 is assigned to the ORF class and has an uncertain function. The CDR3 spans 18 residues. The trim removed 0 bases at V and 0 bases at J, leaving 8 bases unmatched. The CDR3 loop reads CASSQSDQGDLAKNIQYF. The CDR3 bases are TGCGCCAGCAGTCAATCGGACCAGGGGGATCTAGCCAAAAACATTCAGTACTTC.

This clonotype showed up just a few times. V is TRBV6-2 or TRBV6-3 and J is TRBJ1-2; possibly TRBD1 for D (5 bases). Trimming took 5 bases from V and 0 from J, leaving 13 bases between them. Germline CDR1 and CDR2: MNHEY and SVGEGT. CDR3 size: 15 residues. The CDR3: CASSGTDLANYGYTF. The DNA of the CDR3 is TGTGCCAGCAGTGGGACGGATTTGGCTAACTATGGCTACACCTTC.

There are many counts of this clonotype. This rearrangement joins TRBV12-5 to TRBJ2-2, with TRBD2 matching over 12 bases. This CDR3 has 17 amino acids. V trimming: 7 bases; J trimming: 1 base; junction bases outside the gene matches: 7. Per the germline V gene, CDR1 is LGHNT and CDR2 is FRNRAP. The CDR3 spells CASAPSGGAKNTGELFF. CDR3 nucleotide sequence: TGTGCTAGTGCCCCTAGCGGGGGGGCCAAGAACACCGGGGAGCTGTTTTTT.

This clonotype was seen many times. The chain has TRBV11-1 and TRBJ2-7; either TRBD1 or TRBD2 may supply D (5 bases each). V lost 5 bases, J lost 6 bases, and 20 bases lay in between. Looked up from germline, CDR1 is SGHAT and CDR2 is FQDESV (reference sequence). The CDR3 runs to 15 residues. The CDR3 DNA is TGTGCCAGCAGCCTAGACCCCGGGGCGGCGTTCGAGCAGTACTTC. Protein: CASSLDPGAAFEQYF.